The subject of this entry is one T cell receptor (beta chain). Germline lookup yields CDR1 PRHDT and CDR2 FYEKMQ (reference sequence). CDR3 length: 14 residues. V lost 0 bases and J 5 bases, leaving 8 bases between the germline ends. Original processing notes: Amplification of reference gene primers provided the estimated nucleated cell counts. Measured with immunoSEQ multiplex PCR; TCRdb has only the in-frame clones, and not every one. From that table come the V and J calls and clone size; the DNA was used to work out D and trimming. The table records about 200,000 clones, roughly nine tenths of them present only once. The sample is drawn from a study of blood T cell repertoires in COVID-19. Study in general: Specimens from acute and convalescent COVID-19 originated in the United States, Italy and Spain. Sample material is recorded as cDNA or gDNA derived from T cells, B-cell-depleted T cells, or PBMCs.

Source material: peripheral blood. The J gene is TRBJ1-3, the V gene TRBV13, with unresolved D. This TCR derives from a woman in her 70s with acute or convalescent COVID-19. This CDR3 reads CASSLGQERNTIYF. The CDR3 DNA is TGTGCCAGCAGCTTAGGGCAGGAAAGAAACACCATATATTTT.